Below, 18 T cell receptor beta chains from the same sample are listed, as sequenced in a study of blood T cell repertoires in COVID-19. Generated by immunoSEQ multiplex PCR, the TCRdb table keeps only in-frame clones and is missing some. The sample shows about 320,000 clones, 85% of them seen only once. Material: peripheral blood. Receptor source: a human donor in a cohort sampled during active COVID-19.

This clone was observed a few times. The chain links TRBV15 to TRBJ2-3, with a possible D match to TRBD2 (6 bases). V was shortened by 4 bases and J by 2 bases, with 16 bases between the two germline ends. Germline loops: CDR1 LNHNV, CDR2 YYDKDF (reference sequence). The CDR3 length is 16 residues. CDR3 coding DNA: TGTGCCACCAGCACAAGGAAGGGACTCCTCACAGATACGCAGTATTTT. Translating gives CATSTRKGLLTDTQYF.

The CDR3 DNA reads TGTGCCACCATGGGAAGACGGGGATCTGGCGAGCAGTACTTC. Its protein is CATMGRRGSGEQYF. This chain links TRBV15 with TRBJ2-7, with D possibly matching TRBD2 (5 bases). V lost 7 bases and J lost 6, with 19 bases in between. The CDR3 sequence is 14 residues long. Germline V gene data show CDR1 as LNHNV and CDR2 as YYDKDF (reference sequence). Combining the CDR3 with reference TRBV15 and TRBJ2-7 gives the whole variable domain DAMVIQNPRYQVTQFGKPVTLSCSQTLNHNVMYWYQQKSSQAPKLLFHYYDKDFNNEADTPDNFQSRRPNTSFCFLDIRSPGLGDTAMYLCATMGRRGSGEQYFGPGTRLTVT.

The rearrangement uses TRBV5-4 and TRBJ1-4; D remains ambiguous. The CDR3 has 13 amino acids. V shed 2 bases and J shed 8 bases, with 10 bases lying between them. CDR1 and CDR2 from the germline V gene are SGHNT and YYREEE (reference sequence). The CDR3 bases are TGTGCCAGCAGCTTTTTACCGGGAGAAAAACTGTTTTTT. Its protein is CASSFLPGEKLFF. The variable domain in full, completed from reference TRBV5-4 and TRBJ1-4, reads ETGVTQSPTHLIKTRGQQVTLRCSSQSGHNTVSWYQQALGQGPQFIFQYYREEENGRGNFPPRFSGLQFPNYSSELNVNALELDDSALYLCASSFLPGEKLFFGSGTQLSVL.

CDR3 sequence: CASSTGLNQPQHF. The CDR3 DNA follows: TGTGCCAGCTCCACAGGCCTCAATCAGCCCCAGCATTTT. This chain links TRBV6-5 with TRBJ1-5, with D tentatively TRBD1 (5 bases). The V gene lost 8 bases and the J gene lost 3 bases, with 11 bases spanning the gap. This CDR3 region has 13 residues. Germline V CDR1 and CDR2: MNHEY, SVGAGI.

The chain combines TRBV14 with TRBJ1-4, with 7 bases matching TRBD1. CDR3 length equals 18 residues. Germline values: CDR1 SGHDN, CDR2 FVKESK. Trimming at V came to 4 bases and at J to 1 base, leaving 12 bases not matched to a gene. CDR3 sequence reads: CASSLWTGSRGTNEKLFF. The DNA of the CDR3 is TGTGCCAGCAGCCTCTGGACAGGTAGTCGGGGAACTAATGAAAAACTGTTTTTT.

This chain joins TRBV9 and TRBJ2-1, with 7 nucleotides matching TRBD2. J gave up 0 bases and V 4 bases, and 4 bases lay outside the gene matches. Germline V gene sequence: CDR1 SGDLS, CDR2 YYNGEE. This CDR3 is built from 15 residues. This chain's CDR3 is CASSPGGSSYNEQFF. In DNA form, the CDR3 reads TGTGCCAGCAGCCCCGGGGGGTCCTCCTACAATGAGCAGTTCTTC.

The chain links TRBV5-1 to TRBJ2-1; TRBD1 matches 9 bases. CDR1 and CDR2 from the germline V gene are SGHRS and YFSETQ. This CDR3 has 16 residues. Trimming removed 0 bases from V and 0 bases from J; junction bases left unmatched: 1. CDR3 amino acids: CASSLVTGGSYNEQFF. The CDR3 DNA follows: TGCGCCAGCAGCTTGGTGACAGGGGGCTCCTACAATGAGCAGTTCTTC.

This clone was recorded once. V and J are TRBV14 and TRBJ2-7; 8 bases map to TRBD1. The V gene's germline CDR1 is SGHDN and CDR2 FVKESK. J gave up 0 bases and V 2 bases, and 3 bases lay outside the gene matches. This CDR3 spans 15 amino acids. CDR3 amino acids: CASSQTGGDSYEQYF. The CDR3 DNA sequence: TGTGCCAGCAGCCAAACAGGGGGTGACTCCTACGAGCAGTACTTC. The variable domain in full, with the rest retrieved from reference TRBV14 and TRBJ2-7, is EAGVTQFPSHSVIEKGQTVTLRCDPISGHDNLYWYRRVMGKEIKFLLHFVKESKQDESGMPNNRFLAERTGGTYSTLKVQPAELEDSGVYFCASSQTGGDSYEQYFGPGTRLTVT.

The genes are TRBV7-9 and TRBJ2-1, with D uncertain. This CDR3 is 14 amino acids long. Trimming shortened V by 5 bases and J by 7 bases, and 15 bases separated the two germline ends. Germline V lookup: CDR1 SEHNR, CDR2 FQNEAQ (reference sequence). CDR3 sequence reads: CASSHQPQINEQFF. In DNA, the CDR3 is TGTGCCAGCAGCCACCAACCCCAGATAAATGAGCAGTTCTTC.

In this sample, this clone turned up once. The chain has TRBV30 and TRBJ1-6; TRBD1 aligns across 7 bases. The V gene end was trimmed by 2 bases and the J gene end by 10 bases; junction bases not matched to a gene: 8. CDR1 and CDR2 from the germline V gene are GTSNPN and SVGIG (reference sequence). This CDR3 has 14 amino acids. The CDR3 DNA is TGTGCCTGGAGTCACCCAGGGGGGAACTCACCCCTCCACTTT. This encodes CAWSHPGGNSPLHF.

This clone was detected a few times. V usage is TRBV6-5 and J usage is TRBJ1-1; perhaps TRBD1 as D (6 bases). Per the germline V gene, CDR1 is MNHEY and CDR2 is SVGAGI. The V and J ends lost 6 bases and 1 base respectively, with 12 bases between them. This CDR3 contains 14 residues. Here the CDR3 DNA reads TGTGCCAGCAGGCACTCGACAGGGAACACTGAAGCTTTCTTT. This sequence encodes CASRHSTGNTEAFF.

The chain employs TRBV7-9 and TRBJ2-5, with 11 bases identical to TRBD2. The CDR3 loop spans 15 amino acids. The V segment lost 7 bases and the J segment 2 bases; nucleotides outside the gene matches: 6. Germline V CDR1 and CDR2: SEHNR, FQNEAQ (reference sequence). The CDR3 nucleotides are TGTGCCAGCACCTGGCTAGCGGGGGGACAAGAGACCCAGTACTTC. As protein: CASTWLAGGQETQYF. Full variable domain (outside the CDR3, taken from reference TRBV7-9 and TRBJ2-5): DTGVSQNPRHKITKRGQNVTFRCDPISEHNRLYWYRQTLGQGPEFLTYFQNEAQLEKSRLLSDRFSAERPKGSFSTLEIQRTEQGDSAMYLCASTWLAGGQETQYFGPGTRLLVL.

The J gene is TRBJ1-2, the V gene TRBV7-9, with a weak D call TRBD1 (6 bases). Germline assignment: CDR1 SEHNR and CDR2 FQNEAQ (reference sequence). The ends were cut back, 6 bases at V and 8 bases at J, with 22 bases in the middle. The CDR3 extends over 15 amino acids. The CDR3 bases are TGTGCCAGCAGTCCCCAACTCTTGACAGGTTCCGGCTACACCTTC. Its protein product is CASSPQLLTGSGYTF.

V usage is TRBV6-5 and J usage is TRBJ2-2, with a possible D match to TRBD1 (6 bases). Germline CDR1 and CDR2: MNHEY and SVGAGI. Between the trimmed V and J ends, which lost 8 bases and 3 bases, there was a span of 16 bases. The CDR3 spans 15 residues. CDR3 sequence (DNA): TGTGCCAGCGTCTACCGGGACACCCACACCGGGGAGCTGTTTTTT. Translation: CASVYRDTHTGELFF.

The chain has TRBV5-1 and TRBJ1-4; TRBD1 aligns across 7 bases. The CDR3 runs 16 residues. Germline lookup yields CDR1 SGHRS and CDR2 YFSETQ. J gave up 4 bases and V 4 bases, and 10 bases lay outside the gene matches. CDR3 in amino acids: CASSVYRQGNNEKLFF. CDR3 coding DNA: TGCGCCAGCAGCGTCTATCGACAGGGAAATAATGAAAAACTGTTTTTT.

The rearrangement links TRBV24-1 to TRBJ2-7; 7 bases align to TRBD1. V gave up 10 bases and J gave up 0 bases; unmatched junction bases: 2. CDR3 length equals 12 residues. Looked up from germline, CDR1 is KGHDR and CDR2 is SFDVKD. As DNA, the CDR3 is TGTGCCACACAGGGGTCCTCCTACGAGCAGTACTTC. Its translation: CATQGSSYEQYF.

This clone was counted a single time. The V gene is TRBV5-1, the J gene TRBJ1-1; 8 positions agree with TRBD1. V was pared by 2 bases and J by 6 bases, with 6 bases of the junction left unmatched. The germline V gene encodes CDR1 SGHRS and CDR2 YFSETQ. The CDR3 length is 14 residues. CDR3 nucleotide sequence: TGCGCCAGCAGCTTATCAGGGGGCGTCGCTGAAGCTTTCTTT. Its protein product is CASSLSGGVAEAFF. The variable domain in full, completed from reference TRBV5-1 and TRBJ1-1, reads KAGVTQTPRYLIKTRGQQVTLSCSPISGHRSVSWYQQTPGQGLQFLFEYFSETQRNKGNFPGRFSGRQFSNSRSEMNVSTLELGDSALYLCASSLSGGVAEAFFGQGTRLTVV.

This clone appeared a single time. The V and J genes are TRBV6-4 and TRBJ2-2; TRBD1 matches 7 bases. Per the germline V gene, CDR1 is MRHNA and CDR2 is SNTAGT. Losses at the gene ends were 4 bases for V and 1 base for J; bases not matched to a gene: 3. This CDR3 contains 15 residues. The CDR3 spells CASSARQGNTGELFF. Here the CDR3 DNA reads TGTGCCAGCAGTGCCCGACAGGGGAACACCGGGGAGCTGTTTTTT.